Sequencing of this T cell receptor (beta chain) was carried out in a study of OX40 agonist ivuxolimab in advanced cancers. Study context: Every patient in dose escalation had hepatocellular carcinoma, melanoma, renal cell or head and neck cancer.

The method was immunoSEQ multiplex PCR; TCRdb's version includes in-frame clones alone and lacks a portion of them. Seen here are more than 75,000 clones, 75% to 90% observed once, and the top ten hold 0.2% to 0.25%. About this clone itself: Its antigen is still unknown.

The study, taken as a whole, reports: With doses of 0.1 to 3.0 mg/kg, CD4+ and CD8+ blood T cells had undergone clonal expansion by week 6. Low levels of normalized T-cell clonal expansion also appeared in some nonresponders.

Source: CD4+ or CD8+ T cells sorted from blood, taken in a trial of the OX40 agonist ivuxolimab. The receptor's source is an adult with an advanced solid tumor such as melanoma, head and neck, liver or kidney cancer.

This CDR3 reads CASSATDSSYNSPLHF. The CDR3 DNA sequence: TGTGCCAGCAGTGCGACCGATAGCTCCTATAATTCACCCCTCCACTTT. This chain joins TRBV6-1 and TRBJ1-6, with D uncertain. V shed 4 bases and J shed 0 bases, with 10 bases lying between them. The CDR3 has 16 residues. The germline CDR1 and CDR2 sequences are MNHNS and SASEGT.